The 27 T cell receptor beta chains below come from one sample, sequenced in a study of blood T cell repertoires in COVID-19. This table comes from immunoSEQ multiplex PCR, and its TCRdb copy is limited to in-frame clones, with some not included. The sample consists of more than 45,000 clones, roughly 88% of them appearing once. The specimen was peripheral blood. The receptors derive from a human donor in a cohort sampled during active COVID-19.

The V call is TRBV2, the J call TRBJ2-2; possible D gene TRBD2, 6 bases. This CDR3 has 14 residues. The V gene lost 11 bases and the J gene lost 5 bases, with 18 bases spanning the gap. In germline, CDR1 is SNHLY, CDR2 FYNNEI. The CDR3 bases are TGTGCCTCCAGAGGTGGGACTCTAACCGGGGAGCTGTTTTTT. Translating gives CASRGGTLTGELFF.

This chain uses TRBV6-5 with TRBJ2-1, with 11 bases matching TRBD1. The CDR3 length is 13 residues. The V gene end was trimmed by 5 bases and the J gene end by 8 bases; junction bases not matched to a gene: 2. CDR1 MNHEY and CDR2 SVGAGI come from the germline V gene. The CDR3 protein is CASSRDRGDEQFF. DNA of the CDR3: TGTGCCAGCAGTCGGGACAGGGGGGATGAGCAGTTCTTC.

The rearrangement links TRBV2 to TRBJ1-1; 8 nucleotides line up with TRBD1. The CDR3 totals 15 residues. Germline-derived CDR1 and CDR2 are SNHLY and FYNNEI. Trimming at V came to 2 bases and at J to 7 bases, leaving 9 bases not matched to a gene. The CDR3 DNA follows: TGTGCCAGCAGTGAACTGGGCCAGGGGGCCAATGAAGCTTTCTTT. Its protein is CASSELGQGANEAFF.

This chain joins TRBV5-1 and TRBJ1-4, with D uncertain. Trimming removed 0 bases from V and 4 bases from J, with 10 bases in between. CDR1 is SGHRS and CDR2 is YFSETQ in the germline V gene. The CDR3 runs to 15 residues. This CDR3 is CASSLALGSNEKLFF. The DNA of the CDR3 is TGCGCCAGCAGCTTGGCCTTGGGGAGTAATGAAAAACTGTTTTTT. The variable domain in full, with the rest retrieved from reference TRBV5-1 and TRBJ1-4, is KAGVTQTPRYLIKTRGQQVTLSCSPISGHRSVSWYQQTPGQGLQFLFEYFSETQRNKGNFPGRFSGRQFSNSRSEMNVSTLELGDSALYLCASSLALGSNEKLFFGSGTQLSVL.

The chain carries TRBV4-2 and TRBJ2-1; tentatively, D is TRBD1 (6 bases). The germline V and J ends were trimmed by 1 base and 4 bases, with 20 bases remaining between them. The CDR3 is 18 amino acids. Germline V gene data show CDR1 as LGHNA and CDR2 as YNFKEQ. Here the CDR3 reads CASSQVLARGGSYNEQFF. DNA for the CDR3: TGTGCCAGCAGCCAAGTTTTAGCGAGAGGGGGTTCTTACAATGAGCAGTTCTTC.

This clone has only one observation. V gene TRBV28 combines with J gene TRBJ1-6; no firm D call. The CDR3 extends over 15 amino acids. Germline V lookup: CDR1 MDHEN, CDR2 SYDVKM. The germline V and J ends were trimmed by 7 bases and 7 bases, with 17 bases remaining between them. The CDR3 loop is CASIKTGIGNSPLHF. As DNA, the CDR3 is TGTGCCAGCATCAAAACGGGGATTGGAAATTCACCCCTCCACTTT.

The gene calls are TRBV6-4 and TRBJ2-1; 11 bases map to TRBD2. The CDR3 runs 13 residues. The J segment lost 9 bases and the V segment lost 8 bases, leaving 6 bases of the junction unmatched. Germline values: CDR1 MRHNA, CDR2 SNTAGT. CDR3 sequence reads: CASSPSGRSEQFF. DNA of the CDR3: TGTGCCAGCTCGCCTAGCGGGAGGAGTGAGCAGTTCTTC.

The chain has TRBV7-6 and TRBJ2-7; weak D call: TRBD1 (6 bases). V gave up 4 bases and J gave up 1 base, with 8 bases separating them. CDR3 length: 13 residues. Germline CDR1 is SGHVS and CDR2 is FNYEAQ. The CDR3 DNA follows: TGTGCCAGCAGCTCCCAGGGGTCCTACGAGCAGTACTTC. It specifies CASSSQGSYEQYF.

The chain uses TRBV15 and TRBJ1-1; TRBD1 agrees at 10 bases. The V segment lost 8 bases and the J segment 1 base; nucleotides outside the gene matches: 1. The germline CDR1 and CDR2 sequences are LNHNV and YYDKDF (reference sequence). This CDR3 spans 13 amino acids. For the CDR3, the DNA is TGTGCCACCCGGACAGGGGGGAACACTGAAGCTTTCTTT. This encodes CATRTGGNTEAFF.

The genes are TRBV28 and TRBJ1-3; D is unclear. Germline loops: CDR1 MDHEN, CDR2 SYDVKM. The CDR3 covers 14 residues. V lost 8 bases and J 0 bases, leaving 11 bases between the germline ends. CDR3 bases: TGTGCCAGCGGCCTCCCCCTCTCTGGAAACACCATATATTTT. It yields the protein CASGLPLSGNTIYF.

The V call is TRBV28, the J call TRBJ2-7, with a weak D call TRBD2 (5 bases). The CDR3 is 13 amino acids. Germline V gene sequence: CDR1 MDHEN, CDR2 SYDVKM. Trimming took off 6 bases at V and 4 bases at J, with 13 bases between the two ends. The DNA of the CDR3 is TGTGCCAGCAGCTTAGTGGGAGCTTACGAGCAGTACTTC. This gives the protein CASSLVGAYEQYF.

The chain combines TRBV10-2 with TRBJ2-3; 13 nucleotides line up with TRBD2. Germline CDR1 WSHSY, CDR2 SAAADI. V lost 3 bases to trimming and J lost 5 bases; unmatched junction nucleotides: 14. CDR3 length equals 19 residues. The CDR3 reads CASSDRGAGLAGVVDTQYF. The CDR3 region has the DNA TGCGCCAGCAGTGATAGGGGCGCAGGACTAGCGGGAGTCGTAGATACGCAGTATTTT.

This chain connects TRBV5-1 to TRBJ2-1, with a possible D match to TRBD2 (5 bases). The V gene lost 4 bases and the J gene lost 5 bases, with 13 bases spanning the gap. Germline V gene lookup returns CDR1 SGHRS and CDR2 YFSETQ. The CDR3 covers 14 residues. CDR3 sequence: CASSRRTADNEQFF. Here the CDR3 DNA reads TGCGCCAGCAGCCGACGGACTGCCGACAATGAGCAGTTCTTC.

This rearrangement joins TRBV3-1 (or the pseudogene TRBV3-2) to TRBJ1-1, with unresolved D. Germline-derived CDR1 and CDR2 are LGHDT and YNNKEL (reference sequence). This CDR3 contains 15 residues. The V gene lost 4 bases and the J gene lost 1 base, with 13 bases spanning the gap. Here the CDR3 DNA reads TGTGCCAGCAGCCCATTTTGGGGAGGGAACACTGAAGCTTTCTTT. Translated: CASSPFWGGNTEAFF.

This sequence joins TRBV5-1 and TRBJ1-2, with 7 bases aligning to TRBD1. This CDR3 is 12 amino acids long. The germline gives CDR1 SGHRS, CDR2 YFSETQ. J gave up 7 bases and V 2 bases, and 2 bases lay outside the gene matches. The CDR3 region has the DNA TGCGCCAGCAGCTTAGGGGGCCCTGGCTACACCTTC. This codes for CASSLGGPGYTF. Using reference TRBV5-1 and TRBJ1-2 for the parts outside the CDR3, the full variable domain is KAGVTQTPRYLIKTRGQQVTLSCSPISGHRSVSWYQQTPGQGLQFLFEYFSETQRNKGNFPGRFSGRQFSNSRSEMNVSTLELGDSALYLCASSLGGPGYTFGSGTRLTVV.

The chain joins TRBV18 to TRBJ2-7, with 8 bases fitting TRBD1. J gave up 3 bases and V 6 bases, and 7 bases lay outside the gene matches. The V gene's germline CDR1 is KGHSH and CDR2 LQKENI. This CDR3 is 14 amino acids long. The CDR3 reads CASSGDRGGYEQYF. The CDR3 bases are TGTGCCAGCTCGGGAGACAGGGGCGGCTACGAGCAGTACTTC.

The V gene is TRBV5-6, the J gene TRBJ1-2; D remains ambiguous. Trimming removed 4 bases at V and 0 bases at J, with 13 bases between. The CDR3 runs to 15 residues. The germline V gene has CDR1 SGHDT and CDR2 YYEEEE. CDR3 sequence: CASSRTVITNYGYTF. The CDR3 coding sequence is TGTGCCAGCAGCCGAACGGTGATTACTAACTATGGCTACACCTTC.

The gene calls are TRBV24-1 and TRBJ2-7, with no clear D. In germline, CDR1 is KGHDR, CDR2 SFDVKD. The CDR3 extends over 14 amino acids. Trimming removed 3 bases from V and 0 bases from J, with 8 bases in between. This CDR3 is CATSDGLSSYEQYF. In DNA form, the CDR3 reads TGTGCCACCAGTGATGGTCTGAGCTCCTACGAGCAGTACTTC.

The chain has TRBV4-1 and TRBJ2-7, with D uncertain. V lost 0 bases to trimming and J lost 3 bases, with 6 bases between them. Germline lookup yields CDR1 MGHRA and CDR2 YSYEKL. The CDR3 sequence is 13 residues long. The DNA of the CDR3 is TGCGCCAGCAGCCAAGAAAACGGCTACGAGCAGTACTTC. This sequence encodes CASSQENGYEQYF.

V is TRBV21-1 and J is TRBJ2-7; the table gives TRBD1 as D, unverified against the DNA. TRBV21-1 is classified as a pseudogene. The CDR3 runs to 14 residues. CDR3 residues: CASSKGQGFYEQYF. The CDR3 DNA reads TGTGCCAGCAGCAAGGGACAGGGGTTCTACGAGCAGTACTTC.

CDR3 coding DNA: TGTGCCAGCAGCACAGGGGGCCGGACAGATACGCAGTATTTT. Its protein is CASSTGGRTDTQYF. The V gene is TRBV2, the J gene TRBJ2-3; 9 bases fit TRBD1. The CDR3 contains 14 residues. Germline V gene sequence: CDR1 SNHLY, CDR2 FYNNEI. V shed 6 bases and J 3 bases; nucleotides not matched to a gene: 4.

The chain links TRBV27 to TRBJ2-3; TRBD2 matches 12 bases. Losses at the gene ends were 6 bases for V and 6 bases for J; bases not matched to a gene: 7. The V gene's germline CDR1 is MNHEY and CDR2 SMNVEV (reference sequence). The CDR3 spans 15 residues. The CDR3 DNA is TGTGCCAGCAGGTCTAGCGGGAGGGGCGATGATACGCAGTATTTT. This encodes CASRSSGRGDDTQYF.

The V gene is TRBV18, the J gene TRBJ2-7; D is unclear. The ends were cut back, 3 bases at V and 4 bases at J, with 4 bases in the middle. The CDR3 is 11 amino acids. Germline-derived CDR1 and CDR2 are KGHSH and LQKENI. The CDR3 spells CASSPGYEQYF. CDR3 nucleotide sequence: TGTGCCAGCTCACCCGGGTACGAGCAGTACTTC.

The genes are TRBV10-2 and TRBJ2-7; no reliable D call. Germline assignment: CDR1 WSHSY and CDR2 SAAADI. The CDR3 is 13 amino acids. The V end was cut by 5 bases, the J end by 2 bases, with 10 bases between. The CDR3 region is CASSMWAAYEQYF. In DNA form, the CDR3 reads TGCGCCAGCAGTATGTGGGCCGCCTACGAGCAGTACTTC.

The rearrangement links TRBV10-3 to TRBJ1-6; possibly TRBD1 for D (5 bases). The CDR3 has 13 residues. Looked up from germline, CDR1 is ENHRY and CDR2 is SYGVKD. The V end was cut by 10 bases, the J end by 6 bases, with 13 bases between. Here the CDR3 DNA reads TGTGCCACAAACAGGTCTTTTAATTCACCCCTCCACTTT. Translated, it gives CATNRSFNSPLHF.

The J gene is TRBJ2-5, the V gene TRBV7-3; 9 bases align to TRBD2. This CDR3 has 15 residues. The germline CDR1 and CDR2 sequences are SGHTA and FQGTGA. V shed 2 bases, J shed 3 bases, and the junction held 4 bases outside the gene matches. CDR3 DNA sequence: TGTGCCAGCAGCTTAGGCTTAGCGGGAGAAGAGACCCAGTACTTC. Amino acid sequence: CASSLGLAGEETQYF.

The rearrangement joins TRBV5-1 to TRBJ2-1; 7 nucleotides line up with TRBD2. V lost 7 bases, J lost 8 bases, and 15 bases stayed unmatched. Germline V gene data show CDR1 as SGHRS and CDR2 as YFSETQ. The CDR3 sequence is 15 residues long. CDR3 bases: TGCGCCAGCGCCCGCGGGGAGGGAGGGCCTTATGAGCAGTTCTTC. As protein: CASARGEGGPYEQFF.